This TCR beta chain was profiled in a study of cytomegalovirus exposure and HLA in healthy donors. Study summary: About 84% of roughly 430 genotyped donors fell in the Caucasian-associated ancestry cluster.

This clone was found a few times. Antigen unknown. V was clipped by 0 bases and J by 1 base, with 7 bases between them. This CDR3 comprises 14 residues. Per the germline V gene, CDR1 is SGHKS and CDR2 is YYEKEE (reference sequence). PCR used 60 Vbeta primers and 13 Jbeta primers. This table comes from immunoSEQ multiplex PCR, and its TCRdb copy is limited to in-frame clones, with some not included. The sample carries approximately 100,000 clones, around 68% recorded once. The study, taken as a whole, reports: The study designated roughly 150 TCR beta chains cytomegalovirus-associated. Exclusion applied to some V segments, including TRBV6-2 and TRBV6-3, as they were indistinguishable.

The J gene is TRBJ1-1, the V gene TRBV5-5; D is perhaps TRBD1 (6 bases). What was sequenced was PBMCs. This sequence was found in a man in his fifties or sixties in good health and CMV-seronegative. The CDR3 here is CASSLARGNTEAFF. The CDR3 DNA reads TGTGCCAGCAGCTTGGCCAGGGGGAACACTGAAGCTTTCTTT.